The 18 T cell receptor beta chains given below trace back to one sample, sequenced in a study of shared clonotypes between healthy human individuals. Sequencing was performed with immunoSEQ multiplex PCR; in TCRdb, only in-frame clones are kept and a portion is missing. The data hold about 820,000 clones, with 92% observed a single time. Naive CD8 cells lacked CD45RO and underwent positive selection for CCR7, leaving out terminally differentiated effector memory CD45RA+ cells. Source material: naive CD8+ T cells sorted from blood. These receptors were collected from a man aged 30 to 45 in good health.

The rearrangement links TRBV7-9 to TRBJ1-3; maybe TRBD1 (6 bases). The CDR3 covers 14 residues. V dropped 5 bases and J dropped 0 bases, with 8 bases sitting between them. Germline CDR1 SEHNR, CDR2 FQNEAQ (reference sequence). The CDR3 region is CASSPTGSGNTIYF. Here the CDR3 DNA reads TGTGCCAGCAGCCCGACAGGCTCTGGAAACACCATATATTTT.

Notes on this clone: The same CDR3 also results from other DNA sequences found in this sample. V is TRBV6-5 and J is TRBJ1-1; D is perhaps TRBD1 (6 bases). V was clipped by 2 bases and J by 5 bases, with 9 bases between them. The germline V gene has CDR1 MNHEY and CDR2 SVGAGI. This CDR3 is 13 amino acids long. CDR3 residues: CASSYKGGTEAFF. DNA for the CDR3: TGTGCCAGCAGTTACAAAGGGGGGACTGAAGCTTTCTTT.

This chain uses TRBV13 with TRBJ2-3, with D unresolved. In germline, CDR1 is PRHDT, CDR2 FYEKMQ (reference sequence). The CDR3 spans 17 residues. V shed 5 bases and J shed 2 bases, with 20 bases lying between them. CDR3 sequence: CASSPAEGGRTTDTQYF. In DNA form, the CDR3 reads TGTGCCAGCAGCCCCGCAGAAGGTGGCAGGACCACAGATACGCAGTATTTT.

This rearrangement joins TRBV4-2 to TRBJ2-2; 7 bases align to TRBD1. This CDR3 comprises 17 residues. Trimming cost V 2 bases and J 6 bases; bases outside gene matches: 12. Germline CDR1 is LGHNA and CDR2 is YNFKEQ. The CDR3 DNA reads TGTGCCAGCAGCCAATTGACAGGGCGAGGAACGGCCGGGGAGCTGTTTTTT. Protein product: CASSQLTGRGTAGELFF.

The chain joins TRBV29-1 to TRBJ2-5; D is unresolved. CDR1 and CDR2 from the germline V gene are SQVTM and ANQGSEA. Trimming cost V 1 base and J 3 bases, with 9 bases left between them. The CDR3 spans 13 residues. The chain's CDR3 is CSVEAHQEETQYF. The CDR3 DNA follows: TGCAGCGTTGAAGCTCACCAGGAAGAGACCCAGTACTTC.

The chain links TRBV19 to TRBJ2-7; possibly TRBD1 for D (6 bases). In germline, CDR1 is LNHDA, CDR2 SQIVND (reference sequence). The CDR3 length is 14 residues. The V and J ends lost 5 bases and 0 bases respectively, with 11 bases between them. The CDR3 spells CASSFGQNSYEQYF. CDR3 DNA: TGTGCCAGTAGTTTTGGACAGAACTCCTACGAGCAGTACTTC.

The chain has TRBV5-8 and TRBJ2-7; TRBD1 might be the D (5 bases). CDR1 is SGHTS and CDR2 is YDEGEE in the germline V gene. This CDR3 has 15 residues. Trimming removed 0 bases at V and 4 bases at J, with 14 bases between. The CDR3 coding sequence is TGTGCCAGCAGCTTGGATGAGCAGGGCACTTACGAGCAGTACTTC. Translated, it gives CASSLDEQGTYEQYF. Full variable domain (rest looked up from reference TRBV5-8 and TRBJ2-7): EAGVTQSPTHLIKTRGQQATLRCSPISGHTSVYWYQQALGLGLQFLLWYDEGEERNRGNFPPRFSGRQFPNYSSELNVNALELEDSALYLCASSLDEQGTYEQYFGPGTRLTVT.

As concerns this clone: Other DNA sequences in this specimen translate into the identical CDR3. V usage is TRBV6-6 and J usage is TRBJ2-2; a possible D gene is TRBD2 (5 bases). Germline V gene sequence: CDR1 MNHNY, CDR2 SVGAGI (reference sequence). Trimming took 0 bases from V and 1 from J, leaving 6 bases between them. This CDR3 comprises 15 residues. DNA of the CDR3: TGTGCCAGCAGTTACTCGAGGGAGAACACCGGGGAGCTGTTTTTT. Protein product: CASSYSRENTGELFF.

The chain is built from TRBV7-9 and TRBJ2-1, with a tentative D call TRBD2 (5 bases). CDR1 and CDR2 from the germline V gene are SEHNR and FQNEAQ (reference sequence). The V gene lost 2 bases and the J gene lost 9 bases, with 14 bases spanning the gap. The CDR3 totals 14 residues. The CDR3 spells CASSLTTRGSEQFF. The CDR3 bases are TGTGCCAGCAGCTTAACGACACGGGGAAGTGAGCAGTTCTTC.

This clone was counted a single time. A much larger clone lies a single base off, so this may be a read error. V gene TRBV21-1 combines with J gene TRBJ2-3. TRBV21-1 is assigned pseudogene status. The CDR3 consists of 11 residues. CDR3 DNA sequence: TGTGCCAGCAGTCCCACAGATACGCAGTATTTT. As protein: CASSPTDTQYF.

The chain joins TRBV6-1 to TRBJ2-7, with D perhaps TRBD2 (5 bases). Germline V lookup: CDR1 MNHNS, CDR2 SASEGT. The CDR3 spans 13 residues. The V and J ends lost 3 bases and 6 bases respectively, with 12 bases between them. Here the CDR3 DNA reads TGTGCCAGCAGTGATCAAGGAGAGGGCGAGCAGTACTTC. It specifies CASSDQGEGEQYF.

This clone has just one count. This rearrangement joins TRBV27 to TRBJ2-3; maybe TRBD2 (7 bases). V was cut by 5 bases and J by 2 bases, with 20 bases left in between. The length of the CDR3 is 17 residues. The germline CDR1 and CDR2 sequences are MNHEY and SMNVEV (reference sequence). CDR3 region: CASSEEGGGYFTDTQYF. In DNA, the CDR3 is TGTGCCAGCAGTGAAGAAGGGGGAGGGTATTTCACAGATACGCAGTATTTT.

This sequence joins TRBV13 and TRBJ2-3, with D perhaps TRBD1 (6 bases). Germline loops: CDR1 PRHDT, CDR2 FYEKMQ (reference sequence). Deletions cut 5 bases from V and 5 bases from J, with 17 bases between. CDR3 length equals 15 residues. DNA for the CDR3: TGTGCCAGCAGCCAAGGCCAGGGGCGACAAGATACGCAGTATTTT. Translation gives CASSQGQGRQDTQYF.

The CDR3 region is CASSRDFNTGELFF. CDR3 nucleotides: TGTGCCAGCAGCAGGGACTTTAACACCGGGGAGCTGTTTTTT. The V call is TRBV2, the J call TRBJ2-2, with D maybe TRBD2 (6 bases). This CDR3 spans 14 amino acids. V was shortened by 6 bases and J by 2 bases, with 10 bases between the two germline ends. The germline V gene has CDR1 SNHLY and CDR2 FYNNEI. Based on the CDR3 plus reference TRBV2 and TRBJ2-2, the full variable domain is EPEVTQTPSHQVTQMGQEVILRCVPISNHLYFYWYRQILGQKVEFLVSFYNNEISEKSEIFDDQFSVERPDGSNFTLKIRSTKLEDSAMYFCASSRDFNTGELFFGEGSRLTVL.

A word on this clone: The same CDR3 is also encoded by other DNA sequences in this sample. DNA of the CDR3: TGTGCCAGCAGCTTAGGTACAGATACGCAGTATTTT. The encoded protein is CASSLGTDTQYF. The chain uses TRBV7-8 and TRBJ2-3; D uncertain. V was clipped by 1 base and J by 3 bases, with 2 bases between them. This CDR3 has 12 residues. Germline CDR1 is SGHVS and CDR2 is FQNEAQ.

This clone appeared a single time. V is TRBV10-1 and J is TRBJ1-4, with no clear D. CDR3 length: 13 residues. Germline CDR1 reads WNHNN; CDR2 reads SYGVQD (reference sequence). V dropped 3 bases and J dropped 7 bases, with 9 bases sitting between them. CDR3 sequence (DNA): TGCGCCAGCAGTGAAGGACTTGGTGAAAAACTGTTTTTT. Its protein product is CASSEGLGEKLFF.

V usage is TRBV20-1 and J usage is TRBJ2-1; D is possibly TRBD1 (6 bases). The V gene's germline CDR1 is DFQATT and CDR2 SNEGSKA (reference sequence). The V end lost 3 bases, the J end lost 15 bases, and 15 bases lay between the germline ends. CDR3 length: 11 residues. This chain's CDR3 is CSAREGQSGFF. CDR3 nucleotide sequence: TGCAGTGCTAGGGAAGGACAGAGTGGGTTCTTC.

The chain carries TRBV19 and TRBJ1-2; a possible D gene is TRBD1 (5 bases). Germline V gene sequence: CDR1 LNHDA, CDR2 SQIVND (reference sequence). V was shortened by 10 bases and J by 1 base, with 13 bases between the two germline ends. This CDR3 is 13 amino acids long. The CDR3 spells CATGQTLNYGYTF. The CDR3 region has the DNA TGTGCCACCGGACAAACTCTTAACTATGGCTACACCTTC. The variable domain in full, completed from reference TRBV19 and TRBJ1-2, reads DGGITQSPKYLFRKEGQNVTLSCEQNLNHDAMYWYRQDPGQGLRLIYYSQIVNDFQKGDIAEGYSVSREKKESFPLTVTSAQKNPTAFYLCATGQTLNYGYTFGSGTRLTVV.